This TCR beta chain was documented in a study of monozygotic twins with inflammatory bowel disease. This CDR3 is 12 amino acids long. Germline lookup yields CDR1 SGHTA and CDR2 FQGNSA. TCRdb re-called the 5' RACE reads and catalogs CDR3 proteins one per entry, DNA excluded. The repertoire table contains about 130,000 distinct CDR3 sequences. This sequence joins TRBV7-2 and TRBJ2-3. What was sequenced was blood. This clonotype was obtained from a human donor with ulcerative colitis or Crohn's disease, or a healthy co-twin of an affected twin (not recorded which). The chain's CDR3 is CASSLIVDTQYF.